This TCR beta chain was recovered during a study of cytomegalovirus exposure and HLA in healthy donors. Study findings and constraints: The presence/absence work took it that sequencing depth was about the same across donors.

Researchers ran the PCR with 60 Vbeta and 13 Jbeta primers. Assay used: immunoSEQ multiplex PCR; TCRdb lists only in-frame clones, some missing. In the table there are 85,000 to 110,000 clones, about 71% of which are singletons. Remarks on this clone: What it binds is unknown.

V lost 3 bases and J 0 bases, leaving 13 bases between the germline ends. The CDR3 totals 17 residues. The J gene is TRBJ2-6, the V gene TRBV5-3; D call uncertain. TRBV5-3 qualifies as an ORF whose function is uncertain. The receptor comes from a woman between 50 and 59 years old in good health and CMV-seronegative. Sequencing was carried out using PBMCs. The CDR3 nucleotides read TGTGCCAGAAGCTCCACTCAGGCCAGCTCTGGGGCCAACGTCCTGACTTTC. Amino acid sequence: CARSSTQASSGANVLTF.